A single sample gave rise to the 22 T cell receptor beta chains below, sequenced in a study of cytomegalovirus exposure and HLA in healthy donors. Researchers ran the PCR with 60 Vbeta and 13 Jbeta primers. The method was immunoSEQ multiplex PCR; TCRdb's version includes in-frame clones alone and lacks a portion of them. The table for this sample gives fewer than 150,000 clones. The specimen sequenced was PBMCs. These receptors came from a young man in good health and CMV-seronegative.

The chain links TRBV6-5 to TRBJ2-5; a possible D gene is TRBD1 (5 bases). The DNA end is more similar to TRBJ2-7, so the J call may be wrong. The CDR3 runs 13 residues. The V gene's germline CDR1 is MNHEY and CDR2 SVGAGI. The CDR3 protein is CASRRQRSYEQYF. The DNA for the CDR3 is TGTGCCAGCAGGAGACAGAGGTCCTACGAGCAGTACTTC.

CDR3 bases: TGTGCCAGTAGTATCCAAACAGGGATGGACGAGCAGTACTTC. Encoded protein: CASSIQTGMDEQYF. This rearrangement joins TRBV19 to TRBJ2-7, with D possibly being TRBD1 (6 bases). The germline V gene has CDR1 LNHDA and CDR2 SQIVND (reference sequence). This CDR3 contains 14 residues. V shed 3 bases and J shed 5 bases, with 14 bases lying between them.

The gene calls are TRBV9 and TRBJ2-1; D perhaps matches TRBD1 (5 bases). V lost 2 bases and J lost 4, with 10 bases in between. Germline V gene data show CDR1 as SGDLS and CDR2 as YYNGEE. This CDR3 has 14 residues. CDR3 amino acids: CASSVLGDYNEQFF. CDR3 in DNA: TGTGCCAGCAGCGTTTTAGGGGATTACAATGAGCAGTTCTTC.

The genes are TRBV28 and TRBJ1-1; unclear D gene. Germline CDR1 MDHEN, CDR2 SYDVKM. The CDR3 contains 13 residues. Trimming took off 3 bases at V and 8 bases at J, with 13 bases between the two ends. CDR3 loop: CASSFGEANEAFF. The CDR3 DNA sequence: TGTGCCAGCAGTTTTGGCGAGGCAAACGAAGCTTTCTTT.

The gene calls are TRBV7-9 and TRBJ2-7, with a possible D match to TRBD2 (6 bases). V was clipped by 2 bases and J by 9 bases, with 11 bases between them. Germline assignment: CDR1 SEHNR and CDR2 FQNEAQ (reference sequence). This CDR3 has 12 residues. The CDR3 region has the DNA TGTGCCAGCAGCTTATCTGGGGACTGGCAGTACTTC. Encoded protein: CASSLSGDWQYF.

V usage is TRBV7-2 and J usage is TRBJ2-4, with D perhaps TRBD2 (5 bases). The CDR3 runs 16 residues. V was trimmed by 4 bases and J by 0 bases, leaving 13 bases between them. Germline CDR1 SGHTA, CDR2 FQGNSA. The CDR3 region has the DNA TGTGCCAGCAGCTCCCTCGGGGTTTTAGCCAAAAACATTCAGTACTTC. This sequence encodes CASSSLGVLAKNIQYF.

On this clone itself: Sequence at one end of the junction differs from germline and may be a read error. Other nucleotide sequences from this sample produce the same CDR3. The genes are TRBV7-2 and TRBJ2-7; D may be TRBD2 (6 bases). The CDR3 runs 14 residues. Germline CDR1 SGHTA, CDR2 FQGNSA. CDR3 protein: CASSFGTFAYEQYF. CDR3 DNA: TGCGCCAGCAGCTTTGGGACTTTTGCCTACGAGCAGTACTTC.

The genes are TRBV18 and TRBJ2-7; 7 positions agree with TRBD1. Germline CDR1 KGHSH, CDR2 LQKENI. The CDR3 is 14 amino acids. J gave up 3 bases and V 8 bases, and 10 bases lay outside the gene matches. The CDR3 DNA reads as TGTGCCAGCGCGAACAGGGGTATTGGCTACGAGCAGTACTTC. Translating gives CASANRGIGYEQYF.

Written as DNA, the CDR3 is TGCGCCAGCAGCTTGGCCGCGACAGGAACCTACGAGCAGTACTTC. Protein sequence: CASSLAATGTYEQYF. This chain uses TRBV5-1 with TRBJ2-7; tentative D call: TRBD1 (6 bases). The V gene's germline CDR1 is SGHRS and CDR2 YFSETQ. V lost 0 bases and J lost 2, with 12 bases in between. The CDR3 is made up of 15 amino acids.

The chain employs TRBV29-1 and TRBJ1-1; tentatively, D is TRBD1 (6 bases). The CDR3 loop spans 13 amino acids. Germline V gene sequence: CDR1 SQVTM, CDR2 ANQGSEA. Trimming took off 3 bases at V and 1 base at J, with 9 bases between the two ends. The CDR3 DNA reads TGCAGCGTTGAGGTAGGGGGGAACACTGAAGCTTTCTTT. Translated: CSVEVGGNTEAFF. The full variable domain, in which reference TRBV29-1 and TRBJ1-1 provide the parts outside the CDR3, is SAVISQKPSRDICQRGTSLTIQCQVDSQVTMMFWYRQQPGQSLTLIATANQGSEATYESGFVIDKFPISRPNLTFSTLTVSNMSPEDSSIYLCSVEVGGNTEAFFGQGTRLTVV.

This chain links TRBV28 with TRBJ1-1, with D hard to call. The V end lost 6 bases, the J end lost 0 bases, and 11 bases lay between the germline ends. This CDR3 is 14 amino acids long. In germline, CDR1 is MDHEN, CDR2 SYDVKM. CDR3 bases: TGTGCCAGCAGCCCCCCGGAGATGAACACTGAAGCTTTCTTT. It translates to CASSPPEMNTEAFF.

The chain's CDR3 is CASTLRGGASETQYF. CDR3 bases: TGTGCCAGCACCCTAAGAGGGGGGGCTTCGGAGACCCAGTACTTC. This chain links TRBV5-6 with TRBJ2-5, with D perhaps TRBD2 (7 bases). Trimming took 6 bases from V and 5 from J, leaving 20 bases between them. Germline CDR1 and CDR2: SGHDT and YYEEEE. The CDR3 covers 15 residues.

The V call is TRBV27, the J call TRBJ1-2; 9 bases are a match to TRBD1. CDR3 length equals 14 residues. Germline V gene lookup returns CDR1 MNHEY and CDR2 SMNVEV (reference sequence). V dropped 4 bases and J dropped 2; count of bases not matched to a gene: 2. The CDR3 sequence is CASSYGTGNYGYTF. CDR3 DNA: TGTGCCAGCAGTTACGGGACAGGGAACTATGGCTACACCTTC.

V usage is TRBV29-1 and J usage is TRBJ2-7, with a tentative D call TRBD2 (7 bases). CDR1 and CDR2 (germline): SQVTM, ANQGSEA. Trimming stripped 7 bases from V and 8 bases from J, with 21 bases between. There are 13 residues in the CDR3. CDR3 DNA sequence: TGCAGCGCCGATCGGGGGGCGGGGACTCAGCAGTACTTC. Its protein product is CSADRGAGTQQYF.

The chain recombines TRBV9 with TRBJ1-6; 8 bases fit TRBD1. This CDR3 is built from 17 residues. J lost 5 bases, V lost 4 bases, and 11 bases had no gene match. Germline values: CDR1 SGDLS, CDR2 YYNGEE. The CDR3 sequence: CASSPDTRDRHNSPLHF. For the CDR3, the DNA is TGTGCCAGCAGCCCAGATACTCGGGACAGGCATAATTCACCCCTCCACTTT.

This CDR3 is CASSLGPAGGTNEQFF. The CDR3 nucleotides are TGTGCCAGCAGCTTAGGTCCAGCGGGGGGCACCAATGAGCAGTTCTTC. This chain uses TRBV7-2 with TRBJ2-1, with 9 bases identical to TRBD2. The J segment lost 6 bases and the V segment lost 1 base, leaving 7 bases of the junction unmatched. CDR3 length equals 16 residues. In germline, CDR1 is SGHTA, CDR2 FQGNSA. Full variable domain (missing parts from reference TRBV7-2 and TRBJ2-1): GAGVSQSPSNKVTEKGKDVELRCDPISGHTALYWYRQSLGQGLEFLIYFQGNSAPDKSGLPSDRFSAERTGGSVSTLTIQRTQQEDSAVYLCASSLGPAGGTNEQFFGPGTRLTVL.

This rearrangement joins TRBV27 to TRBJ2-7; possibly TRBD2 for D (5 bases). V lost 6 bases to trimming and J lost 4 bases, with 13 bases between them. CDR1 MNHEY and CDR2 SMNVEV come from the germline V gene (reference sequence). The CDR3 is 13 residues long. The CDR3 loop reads CASRRPGIYEQYF. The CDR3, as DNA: TGTGCCAGCAGGAGGCCGGGGATATACGAGCAGTACTTC.

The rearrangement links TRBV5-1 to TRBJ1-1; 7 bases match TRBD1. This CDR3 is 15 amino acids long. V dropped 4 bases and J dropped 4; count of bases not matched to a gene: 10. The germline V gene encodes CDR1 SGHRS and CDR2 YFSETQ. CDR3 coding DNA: TGCGCCAGCAGCCCTCAGACAGGGATGGTCACTGAAGCTTTCTTT. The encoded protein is CASSPQTGMVTEAFF.

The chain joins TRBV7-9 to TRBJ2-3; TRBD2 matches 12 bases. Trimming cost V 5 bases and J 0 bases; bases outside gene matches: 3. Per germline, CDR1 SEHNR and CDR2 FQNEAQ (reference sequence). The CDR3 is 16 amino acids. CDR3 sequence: CASSRGLAGSTDTQYF. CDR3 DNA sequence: TGTGCCAGCAGCCGAGGACTAGCGGGAAGCACAGATACGCAGTATTTT.

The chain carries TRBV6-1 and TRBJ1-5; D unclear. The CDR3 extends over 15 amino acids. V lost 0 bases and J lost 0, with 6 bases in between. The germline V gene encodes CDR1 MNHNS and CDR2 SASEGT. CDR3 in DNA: TGTGCCAGCAGTGAAGCTGGGCATAGCAATCAGCCCCAGCATTTT. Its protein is CASSEAGHSNQPQHF.

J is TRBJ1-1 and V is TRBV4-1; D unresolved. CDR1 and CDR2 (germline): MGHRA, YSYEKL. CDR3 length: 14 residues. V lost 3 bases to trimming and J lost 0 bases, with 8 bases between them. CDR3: CASSQASVNTEAFF. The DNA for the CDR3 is TGCGCCAGCAGCCAGGCTTCCGTGAACACTGAAGCTTTCTTT.

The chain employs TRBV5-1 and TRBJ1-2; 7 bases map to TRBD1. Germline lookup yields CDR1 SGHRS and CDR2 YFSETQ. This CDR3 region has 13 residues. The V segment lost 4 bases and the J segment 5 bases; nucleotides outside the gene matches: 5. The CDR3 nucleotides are TGCGCCAGCAGCCCGGGACAGAGATATGGCTACACCTTC. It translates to CASSPGQRYGYTF. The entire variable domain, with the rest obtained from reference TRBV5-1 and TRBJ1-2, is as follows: KAGVTQTPRYLIKTRGQQVTLSCSPISGHRSVSWYQQTPGQGLQFLFEYFSETQRNKGNFPGRFSGRQFSNSRSEMNVSTLELGDSALYLCASSPGQRYGYTFGSGTRLTVV.